A single sample gave rise to the 10 T cell receptor beta chains below, sequenced in a study of regulatory T cells in long-lasting Graves disease. Time point indicated: newly diagnosed GD, antithyroid drugs for less than 3 months. From RNA extracted from PBMCs, the TCR library was made. Building of the TCR beta libraries involved iRepertoire HTBI primers and Arm-PCR of CDR3 regions. TCRdb fed the multiplex PCR reads into MiXCR, producing one record per CDR3 protein. The sample records approximately 300,000 distinct CDR3 sequences, 18% being singletons. The sample in question was peripheral blood mononuclear cells (PBMCs), obtained at new diagnosis, from a patient treated with antithyroid drugs. All receptors derive from a female donor with Graves disease.

This clonotype appeared a few times. V usage is TRBV19 and J usage is TRBJ2-3; D not resolved. The germline V and J ends were trimmed by 4 bases and 6 bases, with 14 bases remaining between them. CDR1 LNHDA and CDR2 SQIVND come from the germline V gene (reference sequence). CDR3 length equals 14 residues. CDR3: CASSKGGTADTQYF. CDR3 coding DNA: TGTGCCAGTAGTAAGGGCGGTACGGCGGATACGCAGTATTTT.

Ten or more counts support this clonotype. V and J are TRBV6-1 and TRBJ1-4, with 7 positions matching TRBD1. The CDR3 totals 16 residues. The germline gives CDR1 MNHNS, CDR2 SASEGT. V lost 5 bases and J lost 3; bases outside the gene matches: 9. CDR3 loop: CASSLVVGQPNEKLFF. In nucleotides, the CDR3 is TGTGCCAGCAGTCTAGTGGTGGGACAGCCTAATGAAAAACTGTTTTTT.

In its sample, this clonotype was seen a few times. The junction departs from germline at one end; a sequencing error may be responsible. The rearrangement joins TRBV11-3 to TRBJ2-1; 7 nucleotides line up with TRBD2. Germline V gene lookup returns CDR1 SGHNT and CDR2 YENEEA. The CDR3 has 16 residues. The CDR3 bases are TGCGCCAGCAGCCAAGGCGGCGGGAGATCCTACAATGAGCAGTTCTTC. Protein product: CASSQGGGRSYNEQFF.

The table lists this clonotype with many counts. The V and J genes are TRBV7-9 and TRBJ2-7; TRBD2 matches at 11 bases. The V gene end was trimmed by 4 bases and the J gene end by 4 bases; junction bases not matched to a gene: 6. This CDR3 region has 15 residues. In germline, CDR1 is SEHNR, CDR2 FQNEAQ (reference sequence). This chain's CDR3 is CASSSSSGRKYEQYF. The CDR3 DNA sequence: TGTGCCAGCAGCTCATCTAGCGGGAGGAAATACGAGCAGTACTTC.

Only a few counts were recorded for this clonotype. The chain uses TRBV24-1 and TRBJ2-2; the D is unclear. The CDR3 has 13 amino acids. Per the germline V gene, CDR1 is KGHDR and CDR2 is SFDVKD. With 8 bases removed from V and 3 bases from J, the gap between germline ends came to 9 bases. The CDR3 loop reads CATKGGHTGELFF. The CDR3 DNA reads TGTGCCACCAAGGGCGGACACACCGGGGAGCTGTTTTTT.

The chain couples TRBV6-1 to TRBJ2-7, with TRBD2 as a possible D gene (5 bases). CDR3 size: 14 residues. The germline gives CDR1 MNHNS, CDR2 SASEGT. V lost 3 bases and J lost 7, with 16 bases in between. Here the CDR3 reads CASSDRTSPQEQYF. The CDR3 coding sequence is TGTGCCAGCAGTGACCGGACTTCTCCACAGGAGCAGTACTTC.

This clonotype was seen only a few times. This sequence joins TRBV7-2 and TRBJ2-3; TRBD2 aligns across 8 bases. In germline, CDR1 is SGHTA, CDR2 FQGNSA. J lost 2 bases, V lost 6 bases, and 10 bases had no gene match. The CDR3 has 16 amino acids. For the CDR3, the DNA is TGTGCCAGCAGACCGTCGGGGGGGATCCCCACAGATACGCAGTATTTT. It encodes CASRPSGGIPTDTQYF.

The sample holds many counts of this clonotype. V gene TRBV19 combines with J gene TRBJ2-1; TRBD2 matches 8 bases. CDR3 length: 16 amino acids. V dropped 2 bases and J dropped 5; count of bases not matched to a gene: 8. The germline V gene has CDR1 LNHDA and CDR2 SQIVND (reference sequence). The CDR3 DNA follows: TGTGCCAGTAGTATATCGGCGGGAGGTGGACACAATGAGCAGTTCTTC. Protein: CASSISAGGGHNEQFF.

This clonotype has at least ten counts. The chain links TRBV6-5 to TRBJ1-5; weak D call: TRBD1 (5 bases). V lost 4 bases and J 1 base, leaving 14 bases between the germline ends. The CDR3 consists of 16 residues. The V gene's germline CDR1 is MNHEY and CDR2 SVGAGI. The CDR3 DNA reads as TGTGCCAGCAGTTCCCAGGGAAGTGGGAGCAATCAGCCCCAGCATTTT. It yields the protein CASSSQGSGSNQPQHF.

This clonotype was seen a few times. The chain couples TRBV28 to TRBJ1-2; D remains unclear. The CDR3 spans 14 residues. The V end was cut by 1 base, the J end by 7 bases, with 13 bases between. The germline CDR1 and CDR2 sequences are MDHEN and SYDVKM. The DNA for the CDR3 is TGTGCCAGCAGTTTATTTTCCGCTTTAGGTGGCTACACCTTC. Protein: CASSLFSALGGYTF.